This T cell receptor beta chain was retrieved from a study of blood T cell repertoires in COVID-19. Whole-study context: The analysed material was cDNA or gDNA that came from T cells, B-cell-depleted T cells, or PBMCs.

The CDR3 covers 14 residues. V was clipped by 3 bases and J by 2 bases, with 11 bases between them. CDR1 SGDLS and CDR2 YYNGEE come from the germline V gene. In the source study's methods: Using reference gene primer amplification, nucleated cell counts were estimated. Sequenced by immunoSEQ multiplex PCR; TCRdb stores in-frame clones only, minus some. V and J calls and clone size come straight from that table; D and trimming were deduced from the DNA. The sample consists of about 140,000 clones, 85% to 90% of them appearing once. The source material was peripheral blood. This sequence was found in a woman in her thirties or forties with acute or convalescent COVID-19. The chain combines TRBV9 with TRBJ1-2; D uncertain. The CDR3 nucleotides are TGTGCCAGCAGCGCCGAGCCCCGAAACTATGGCTACACCTTC. Translated: CASSAEPRNYGYTF.